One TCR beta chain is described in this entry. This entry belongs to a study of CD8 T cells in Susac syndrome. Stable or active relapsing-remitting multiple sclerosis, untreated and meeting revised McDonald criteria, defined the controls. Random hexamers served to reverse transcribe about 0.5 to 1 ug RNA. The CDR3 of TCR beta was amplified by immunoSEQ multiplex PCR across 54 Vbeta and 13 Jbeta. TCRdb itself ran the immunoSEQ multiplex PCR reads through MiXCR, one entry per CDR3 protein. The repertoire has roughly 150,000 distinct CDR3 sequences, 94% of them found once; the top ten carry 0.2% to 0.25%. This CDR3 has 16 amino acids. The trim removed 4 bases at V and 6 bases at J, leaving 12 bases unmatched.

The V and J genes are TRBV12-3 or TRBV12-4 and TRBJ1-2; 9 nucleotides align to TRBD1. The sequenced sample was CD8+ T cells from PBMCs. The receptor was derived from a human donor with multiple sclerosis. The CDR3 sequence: CASSSNRDRVRDGYTF. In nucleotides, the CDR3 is TGTGCCAGCAGTTCGAACCGGGACAGGGTAAGGGATGGCTACACCTTC.